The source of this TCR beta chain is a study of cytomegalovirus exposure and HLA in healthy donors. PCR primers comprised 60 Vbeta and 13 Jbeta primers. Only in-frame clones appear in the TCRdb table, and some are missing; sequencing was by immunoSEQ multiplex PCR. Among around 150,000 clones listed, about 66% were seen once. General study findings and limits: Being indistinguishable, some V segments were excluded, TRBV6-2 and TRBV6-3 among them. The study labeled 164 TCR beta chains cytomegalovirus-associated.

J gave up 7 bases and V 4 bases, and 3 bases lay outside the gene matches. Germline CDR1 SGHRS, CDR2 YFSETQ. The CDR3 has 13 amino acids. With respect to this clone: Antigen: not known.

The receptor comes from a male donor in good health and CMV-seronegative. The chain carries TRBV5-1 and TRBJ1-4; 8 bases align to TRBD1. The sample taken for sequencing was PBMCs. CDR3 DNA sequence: TGCGCCAGCAGCGGGCAGGGGGCTGAAAAACTGTTTTTT. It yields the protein CASSGQGAEKLFF.